This TCR beta chain was observed in a study of T cells in Graves' hyperthyroidism and ophthalmopathy. General study points: Most clonotypes expanded in thyroid above 0.001 were likewise present in blood. Ophthalmopathy was told apart from stable hyperthyroidism by a 13 V-J model.

For Graves' hyperthyroidism to be stable, ophthalmopathy could not progress within 18 months. Hyperthyroidism was newly diagnosed in patients aged 18 to 65 (duration under 2 months). This clonotype was recorded at least ten times. The antigen remains unidentified. Per germline, CDR1 SQVTM and CDR2 ANQGSEA. The CDR3 extends over 15 amino acids. The V gene end was trimmed by 6 bases and the J gene end by 2 bases; junction bases not matched to a gene: 11. Amplified TCR beta CDR3 regions came from RNA transcripts. First-round RT-PCR targeting the TCR CDR3 was performed with the HTBI primer set. TCRdb passed the multiplex PCR reads through MiXCR, listing each CDR3 protein once. The sample holds a few hundred thousand distinct CDR3 sequences, around 45% seen once.

This chain connects TRBV29-1 to TRBJ2-7, with 9 bases matching TRBD2. Sequenced material: peripheral blood or thyroid tissue (not recorded which). This sequence originates from a woman under 30 with Graves' hyperthyroidism. For the CDR3, the DNA is TGCAGCGTCCTTAAGTCGACTAGCGGAGCCTACGAGCAGTACTTC. Its protein is CSVLKSTSGAYEQYF.